Listed below are T cell receptor beta chains from one sample, sequenced in a study of blood T cell repertoires in COVID-19. The method was immunoSEQ multiplex PCR; TCRdb's version includes in-frame clones alone and lacks a portion of them. The repertoire holds over 130,000 clones, with 85% to 90% as singletons. The sample taken for sequencing was peripheral blood. These receptors were collected from an elderly woman with acute or convalescent COVID-19. The CDR3 runs from the conserved cysteine through the conserved F or W. Each record gives: D gene, J gene, V gene, CDR3 length, clone size, CDR3 protein, CDR3 DNA. The D gene is left open where the match is weak. Rows give clone size only sometimes, using once, few, many, or a class for an expanded clone.

d_call: TRBD1
j_call: TRBJ2-7
v_call: TRBV5-1
cdr3_length: 14
clone_size: once
cdr3_aa: CASSWSGTEGEQYF
cdr3_nt: TGCGCCAGCAGCTGGTCCGGGACAGAGGGCGAGCAGTACTTC

d_call: NA
j_call: TRBJ1-5
v_call: TRBV5-5
cdr3_length: 13
clone_size: NA
cdr3_aa: CASSMDVGQPQHF
cdr3_nt: TGTGCCAGCAGCATGGACGTCGGTCAGCCCCAGCATTTT

d_call: NA
j_call: TRBJ1-2
v_call: TRBV13
cdr3_length: 14
clone_size: NA
cdr3_aa: CASSLRGGDYGYTF
cdr3_nt: TGTGCCAGCAGCTTACGGGGAGGGGACTATGGCTACACCTTC

d_call: TRBD1
j_call: TRBJ1-3
v_call: TRBV5-4
cdr3_length: 17
clone_size: NA
cdr3_aa: CASSAGQGVNSGNTIYF
cdr3_nt: TGTGCCAGCAGCGCCGGACAGGGCGTAAACTCTGGAAACACCATATATTTT

d_call: NA
j_call: TRBJ1-2
v_call: TRBV6-5
cdr3_length: 13
clone_size: NA
cdr3_aa: CASSYTEGGGYTF
cdr3_nt: TGTGCCAGCAGTTACACGGAGGGCGGTGGCTACACCTTC

d_call: NA
j_call: TRBJ2-7
v_call: TRBV11-2
cdr3_length: 14
clone_size: NA
cdr3_aa: CASRPTAGKSEQYF
cdr3_nt: TGTGCCAGCAGACCGACTGCAGGGAAAAGCGAGCAGTACTTC

d_call: NA
j_call: TRBJ2-2
v_call: TRBV4-2
cdr3_length: 16
clone_size: NA
cdr3_aa: CASSQGTNANTGELFF
cdr3_nt: TGTGCCAGCAGCCAGGGGACAAACGCGAACACCGGGGAGCTGTTTTTT

d_call: TRBD2
j_call: TRBJ2-1
v_call: TRBV10-1
cdr3_length: 15
clone_size: NA
cdr3_aa: CASSAGGSSYNEQFF
cdr3_nt: TGCGCCAGCAGTGCCGGGGGGAGCTCCTACAATGAGCAGTTCTTC

d_call: NA
j_call: TRBJ2-2
v_call: TRBV11-2
cdr3_length: 11
clone_size: NA
cdr3_aa: CASGPPGELFF
cdr3_nt: TGTGCCAGCGGGCCTCCCGGGGAGCTGTTTTTT

d_call: NA
j_call: TRBJ1-5
v_call: TRBV5-8
cdr3_length: 13
clone_size: NA
cdr3_aa: CASSLDRGQPQHF
cdr3_nt: TGTGCCAGCAGCTTGGACCGGGGACAGCCCCAGCATTTT

d_call: NA
j_call: TRBJ1-2
v_call: TRBV29-1
cdr3_length: 11
clone_size: NA
cdr3_aa: CSYRDNYGYTF
cdr3_nt: TGCAGTTACAGGGATAATTATGGCTACACCTTC

d_call: NA
j_call: TRBJ1-4
v_call: TRBV30
cdr3_length: 16
clone_size: NA
cdr3_aa: CAWSPYREPMKNWLFF
cdr3_nt: TGTGCCTGGAGTCCTTACAGGGAGCCGATGAAAAATTGGCTGTTTTTT

d_call: NA
j_call: TRBJ2-5
v_call: TRBV18
cdr3_length: 13
clone_size: NA
cdr3_aa: CASSPPGMETQYF
cdr3_nt: TGTGCCAGCTCACCCCCAGGGATGGAGACCCAGTACTTC

d_call: TRBD1
j_call: TRBJ1-2
v_call: TRBV9
cdr3_length: 14
clone_size: NA
cdr3_aa: CASSPGQGDYGYIF
cdr3_nt: TGTGCCAGCAGCCCAGGACAGGGGGACTATGGCTACATCTTC

d_call: TRBD2
j_call: TRBJ2-1
v_call: TRBV18
cdr3_length: 16
clone_size: once
cdr3_aa: CASSPPAGGEGNEQFF
cdr3_nt: TGTGCCAGCTCACCTCCGGCGGGGGGGGAGGGCAATGAGCAGTTCTTC

d_call: NA
j_call: TRBJ2-7
v_call: TRBV19
cdr3_length: 16
clone_size: NA
cdr3_aa: CASSIGPGDLTYEQYF
cdr3_nt: TGTGCCAGTAGTATAGGCCCGGGTGACCTTACCTACGAGCAGTACTTC

d_call: TRBD2
j_call: TRBJ2-3
v_call: TRBV3-1/TRBV3-2
cdr3_length: 18
clone_size: few
cdr3_aa: CASSQPPGLAGGGDTQYF
cdr3_nt: TGTGCCAGCAGCCAACCCCCGGGACTAGCGGGAGGCGGCGATACGCAGTATTTT

d_call: NA
j_call: TRBJ1-2
v_call: TRBV5-1
cdr3_length: 16
clone_size: NA
cdr3_aa: CASSLAQGGPYNGYTF
cdr3_nt: TGCGCCAGCAGCTTGGCTCAGGGAGGTCCCTATAATGGCTACACCTTC

d_call: NA
j_call: TRBJ2-2
v_call: TRBV5-8
cdr3_length: 15
clone_size: NA
cdr3_aa: CASSLAGYPTGELFF
cdr3_nt: TGTGCCAGCAGCTTGGCGGGGTACCCGACCGGGGAGCTGTTTTTT

d_call: TRBD1
j_call: TRBJ1-5
v_call: TRBV18
cdr3_length: 16
clone_size: NA
cdr3_aa: CASSPWDRGQGQPQHF
cdr3_nt: TGTGCCAGCTCACCATGGGACAGGGGGCAGGGTCAGCCCCAGCATTTT